This TCR beta chain comes out of a study of cytomegalovirus exposure and HLA in healthy donors. Germline lookup yields CDR1 MNHEY and CDR2 SVGAGI. The length of the CDR3 is 14 residues. V lost 8 bases, J lost 5 bases, and 8 bases stayed unmatched. Vbeta (60) and Jbeta (13) primers were used in the PCR. Generated by immunoSEQ multiplex PCR, the TCRdb table keeps only in-frame clones and is missing some. The sample includes approximately 130,000 clones, 85% to 90% seen only once; the top ten take under 8.5%. This chain uses TRBV6-5 with TRBJ2-2; TRBD2 matches at 7 bases. Input material: PBMCs. The clonotype comes from a woman aged 25 to 39 in good health and CMV-seropositive. CDR3 sequence: CASLGGGSTGELFF. CDR3 DNA sequence: TGTGCCAGCCTGGGGGGGGGTTCTACCGGGGAGCTGTTTTTT.